The 28 T cell receptor beta chains presented below share a single source sample, sequenced in a study of T cell repertoires in cytomegalovirus infection. Antigens for these TCRs are unknown. TCRdb re-called the reads with MiXCR, one entry per CDR3 protein. This sample has around 800,000 distinct CDR3 sequences, with less than 35% found just once. Sequenced material: cultured CD8+ T cells from PBMCs, taken from culture after CMV antigen stimulation. The receptors were sampled from a human donor in good health (CMV status not recorded). Some clones in this sample may be carry-over from other donors' samples.

This clonotype was recorded many times. The chain uses TRBV6-4 and TRBJ2-1; 9 bases are a match to TRBD1. The CDR3 consists of 14 residues. The ends lost 0 bases at V and 6 bases at J; junction bases unmatched: 0. Germline V gene lookup returns CDR1 MRHNA and CDR2 SNTAGT. In nucleotides, the CDR3 is TGTGCCAGCAGTGACTCGACAGGGGGCAATGAGCAGTTCTTC. Translated, it gives CASSDSTGGNEQFF.

The rearrangement joins TRBV7-9 to TRBJ1-1; 9 bases fit TRBD1. V trimming: 4 bases; J trimming: 6 bases; junction bases outside the gene matches: 9. Germline V gene lookup returns CDR1 SEHNR and CDR2 FQNEAQ (reference sequence). CDR3 length: 15 residues. In DNA, the CDR3 is TGTGCCAGCAGCTACGTTGACAGGGGGATGTCTGAAGCTTTCTTT. Encoded protein: CASSYVDRGMSEAFF.

This clonotype was recorded a few times. The genes are TRBV6-6 and TRBJ1-2; possible D gene TRBD1, 5 bases. Germline V lookup: CDR1 MNHNY, CDR2 SVGAGI (reference sequence). V gave up 0 bases and J gave up 3 bases, with 11 bases separating them. CDR3 length: 15 amino acids. The CDR3 sequence is CASSYSRDSYYGYTF. CDR3 DNA: TGTGCCAGCAGTTACTCACGGGACTCCTACTATGGCTACACCTTC.

This clonotype was observed at least ten times. The J gene is TRBJ1-1, the V gene TRBV6-1; 10 nucleotides align to TRBD1. CDR3 length equals 14 residues. CDR1 is MNHNS and CDR2 is SASEGT in the germline V gene. The V segment lost 6 bases and the J segment 4 bases; nucleotides outside the gene matches: 5. CDR3 region: CASRLDRGPTEAFF. In DNA form, the CDR3 reads TGTGCCAGCAGGTTAGACAGGGGGCCCACTGAAGCTTTCTTT.

The chain joins TRBV29-1 to TRBJ2-1, with D perhaps TRBD1 (6 bases). From germline, CDR1 is SQVTM and CDR2 ANQGSEA. V lost 4 bases and J lost 6, with 19 bases in between. The length of the CDR3 is 15 residues. The chain's CDR3 is CSVAGTPRESNEQFF. The DNA of the CDR3 is TGCAGCGTTGCCGGGACACCTAGGGAATCCAATGAGCAGTTCTTC.

The rearrangement uses TRBV11-2 and TRBJ2-1, with 8 bases matching TRBD1. Germline V CDR1 and CDR2: SGHAT, FQNNGV. V lost 1 base, J lost 0 bases, and 5 bases stayed unmatched. The CDR3 covers 17 residues. CDR3 nucleotides: TGTGCCAGCAGCTTAGGCGCCGGGACAGGCTCCTACAATGAGCAGTTCTTC. This encodes CASSLGAGTGSYNEQFF.

The sample holds a few counts of this clonotype. The gene calls are TRBV5-6 and TRBJ2-1; no firm D call. V gave up 2 bases and J gave up 0 bases, with 15 bases separating them. Germline values: CDR1 SGHDT, CDR2 YYEEEE. The CDR3 is 17 amino acids. The DNA for the CDR3 is TGTGCCAGCAGCTTTGCCAGAACAATCATCTCCTACAATGAGCAGTTCTTC. Protein: CASSFARTIISYNEQFF.

This clonotype was detected a few times. This chain connects TRBV9 to TRBJ2-2; the D gene is possibly TRBD1 (6 bases). Germline assignment: CDR1 SGDLS and CDR2 YYNGEE. V lost 0 bases, J lost 3 bases, and 12 bases lay in between. This CDR3 is 16 amino acids long. For the CDR3, the DNA is TGTGCCAGCAGCGTAGGCCTGAACAGGGACACCGGGGAGCTGTTTTTT. Translation gives CASSVGLNRDTGELFF.

The sample holds a few counts of this clonotype. The V gene is TRBV7-9, the J gene TRBJ2-3; D not resolved. The germline V gene encodes CDR1 SEHNR and CDR2 FQNEAQ (reference sequence). Trimming took off 5 bases at V and 0 bases at J, with 15 bases between the two ends. The CDR3 is made up of 16 amino acids. CDR3 protein: CASSSRTEPSTDTQYF. In DNA form, the CDR3 reads TGTGCCAGCAGCAGCCGGACGGAACCTAGCACAGATACGCAGTATTTT.

This clonotype was seen only a few times. This chain links TRBV12-5 with TRBJ1-2, with no clear D. This CDR3 has 15 amino acids. Trimming cost V 6 bases and J 0 bases, with 14 bases left between them. Germline V CDR1 and CDR2: LGHNT, FRNRAP. In DNA form, the CDR3 reads TGTGCTAGTGGCCCTCGTGACACTCCTAACTATGGCTACACCTTC. This translates into CASGPRDTPNYGYTF.

This clonotype was seen many times. V usage is TRBV7-2 and J usage is TRBJ2-5; D is possibly TRBD1 or TRBD2 (5 bases each). The CDR3 extends over 14 amino acids. Trimming removed 5 bases at V and 2 bases at J, with 12 bases between. Per germline, CDR1 SGHTA and CDR2 FQGNSA. The CDR3 here is CASSQGPYQETQYF. The CDR3 DNA follows: TGTGCCAGCAGCCAGGGACCCTATCAAGAGACCCAGTACTTC.

The J gene is TRBJ1-5, the V gene TRBV5-5; weak D call: TRBD1 (5 bases). V dropped 0 bases and J dropped 7 bases, with 11 bases sitting between them. The germline V gene has CDR1 SGHKS and CDR2 YYEKEE (reference sequence). The CDR3 has 14 residues. DNA of the CDR3: TGTGCCAGCAGCTTGGCCGACGGGGGGCAGCCCCAGCATTTT. Protein sequence: CASSLADGGQPQHF.

Ten or more counts support this clonotype. The chain uses TRBV7-8 and TRBJ2-7, with D possibly being TRBD1 (6 bases). The CDR3 spans 15 residues. Trimming pared 0 bases from V and 1 base from J, leaving 10 bases between. CDR1 and CDR2 (germline): SGHVS, FQNEAQ. The CDR3 here is CASSLADSYSYEQYV. In DNA form, the CDR3 reads TGTGCCAGCAGCTTAGCGGACAGTTATTCCTACGAGCAGTACGTC.

The gene calls are TRBV5-3 and TRBJ1-2; D might be TRBD1 (5 bases). TRBV5-3 is filed as an ORF, its function uncertain. Trimming removed 8 bases from V and 0 bases from J, with 20 bases in between. This CDR3 contains 16 residues. DNA for the CDR3: TGTGCCAGCAGCCGCGGTGCCCAGGGAGCTAACTATGGCTACACCTTC. Protein sequence: CASSRGAQGANYGYTF.

This clonotype was counted only a few times. The chain has TRBV5-1 and TRBJ2-5, with 9 bases that match TRBD2. Trimming cost V 1 base and J 5 bases; bases outside gene matches: 9. The CDR3 covers 16 residues. Germline CDR1 is SGHRS and CDR2 is YFSETQ. The CDR3 nucleotides are TGCGCCAGCAGCTTGCCGCAGCGGGGGGTCGATGAGACCCAGTACTTC. As protein: CASSLPQRGVDETQYF.

This clonotype has more than one count but fewer than ten. CDR3 DNA sequence: TGTGCCAGCAGTTACTCGATAGAGACAGGGGCCCCAGATACGCAGTATTTT. This encodes CASSYSIETGAPDTQYF. This chain uses TRBV6-2 or TRBV6-3 with TRBJ2-3; TRBD1 aligns across 8 bases. The CDR3 has 17 amino acids. The ends lost 0 bases at V and 4 bases at J; junction bases unmatched: 9. Germline-derived CDR1 and CDR2 are MNHEY and SVGEGT.

This clonotype occurred a few times. The chain employs TRBV12-3 or TRBV12-4 and TRBJ1-1; D unresolved. The CDR3 spans 13 residues. V dropped 0 bases and J dropped 5 bases, with 7 bases sitting between them. This chain's CDR3 is CASSLARLTEAFF. The CDR3 DNA sequence: TGTGCCAGCAGTTTAGCCAGGCTTACTGAAGCTTTCTTT.

There are many counts of this clonotype. This chain connects TRBV7-2 to TRBJ1-5, with 8 bases fitting TRBD1. The CDR3 runs to 18 residues. V shed 2 bases and J 0 bases; nucleotides not matched to a gene: 9. Per germline, CDR1 SGHTA and CDR2 FQGNSA. The CDR3 nucleotides read TGTGCCAGCAGCTTACCGGACAGGGTAACTTATAGCAATCAGCCCCAGCATTTT. Translated, it gives CASSLPDRVTYSNQPQHF.

This sequence joins TRBV11-3 and TRBJ2-1; D is unresolved. V gave up 0 bases and J gave up 10 bases, with 16 bases separating them. This CDR3 region has 15 residues. The germline gives CDR1 SGHNT, CDR2 YENEEA. The CDR3 DNA is TGTGCCAGCAGCTTAGAGGGGTCGGTGGGTGGAGAGCAGTTCTTC. As protein: CASSLEGSVGGEQFF.

The sample holds a few counts of this clonotype. V usage is TRBV9 and J usage is TRBJ2-1; perhaps TRBD1 as D (6 bases). This CDR3 comprises 16 residues. Germline loops: CDR1 SGDLS, CDR2 YYNGEE. V lost 4 bases, J lost 0 bases, and 14 bases lay in between. In DNA form, the CDR3 reads TGTGCCAGCAGCAACAGGGACGGCAGCTCCTACAATGAGCAGTTCTTC. Translating it yields CASSNRDGSSYNEQFF. The whole variable domain, remainder taken from reference TRBV9 and TRBJ2-1, is DSGVTQTPKHLITATGQRVTLRCSPRSGDLSVYWYQQSLDQGLQFLIQYYNGEERAKGNILERFSAQQFPDLHSELNLSSLELGDSALYFCASSNRDGSSYNEQFFGPGTRLTVL.

This clonotype occurred a few times. The chain couples TRBV27 to TRBJ1-1; 7 positions match TRBD1. The CDR3 consists of 14 residues. Germline CDR1 MNHEY, CDR2 SMNVEV (reference sequence). V shed 1 base and J 6 bases; nucleotides not matched to a gene: 5. This chain's CDR3 is CASSLYRGGPEAFF. The CDR3 DNA follows: TGTGCCAGCAGTTTATACAGGGGAGGACCTGAAGCTTTCTTT.

With respect to this clonotype: A junction end diverges from the germline sequence, so it may reflect a read error. V is TRBV28 and J is TRBJ1-4, with 8 positions matching TRBD1. The CDR3 has 17 amino acids. The V gene's germline CDR1 is MDHEN and CDR2 SYDVKM. The CDR3 DNA reads TGTGTCAGCACCCTGGACAGGGCGCGGGCAACTAATGAAAAACTGTTTTTT. It is translated as CVSTLDRARATNEKLFF.

The rearrangement joins TRBV28 to TRBJ2-2; 7 bases align to TRBD1. The CDR3 covers 16 residues. Germline CDR1 MDHEN, CDR2 SYDVKM. The V and J ends lost 6 bases and 3 bases, in that order; junction bases with no gene match: 10. CDR3 nucleotides: TGTGCCAGCAGCGAACCGAGGGGGCGGGACACCGGGGAGCTGTTTTTT. It is translated as CASSEPRGRDTGELFF.

A note on this clonotype: The junction differs from germline at one of its ends, possibly a read error. The chain recombines TRBV7-2 with TRBJ2-1; 10 bases fit TRBD2. Germline V gene lookup returns CDR1 SGHTA and CDR2 FQGNSA. The CDR3 sequence is 20 residues long. The CDR3 DNA sequence: TGTGCCAGCAGCTTAGCGCTTCGGTTAAGGACTAGCGGAATCGGTAATGTGCAGTTCTTC. It specifies CASSLALRLRTSGIGNVQFF.

This clonotype occurred once. The gene calls are TRBV19 and TRBJ2-4, with 7 bases lining up with TRBD1. The germline gives CDR1 LNHDA, CDR2 SQIVND (reference sequence). The CDR3 length is 15 residues. The V segment lost 3 bases and the J segment 5 bases; nucleotides outside the gene matches: 7. CDR3 in amino acids: CASSIPWDRQNIQYF. Written as DNA, the CDR3 is TGTGCCAGTAGTATCCCCTGGGACAGACAAAACATTCAGTACTTC. The full variable domain, rest sourced from reference TRBV19 and TRBJ2-4, is DGGITQSPKYLFRKEGQNVTLSCEQNLNHDAMYWYRQDPGQGLRLIYYSQIVNDFQKGDIAEGYSVSREKKESFPLTVTSAQKNPTAFYLCASSIPWDRQNIQYFGAGTRLSVL.

This clonotype was observed a few times. The chain is built from TRBV7-8 and TRBJ2-7, with 8 bases identical to TRBD2. This CDR3 has 16 residues. V was pared by 1 base and J by 2 bases, with 7 bases of the junction left unmatched. The V gene's germline CDR1 is SGHVS and CDR2 FQNEAQ. The CDR3 region is CASSLGWRGDPYEQYF. The CDR3 bases are TGTGCCAGCAGCTTAGGATGGCGGGGGGACCCCTACGAGCAGTACTTC.

The CDR3 DNA follows: TGTGCCAGCAGTGAATCCAGCAGGGGAGAGACCCAGTACTTC. Protein sequence: CASSESSRGETQYF. The V gene is TRBV25-1, the J gene TRBJ2-5; maybe TRBD1 (6 bases). Trimming left V 1 base short and J 4 bases short, with 10 bases between. The CDR3 runs 14 residues. Looked up from germline, CDR1 is MGHDK and CDR2 is SYGVNS.

The V gene is TRBV28, the J gene TRBJ1-2; D remains ambiguous. Trimming shortened V by 5 bases and J by 2 bases, and 12 bases separated the two germline ends. Germline assignment: CDR1 MDHEN and CDR2 SYDVKM. The CDR3 length is 14 residues. DNA for the CDR3: TGTGCCAGCAGTCCCCGTATCCGCAACTATGGCTACACCTTC. Translating it yields CASSPRIRNYGYTF.